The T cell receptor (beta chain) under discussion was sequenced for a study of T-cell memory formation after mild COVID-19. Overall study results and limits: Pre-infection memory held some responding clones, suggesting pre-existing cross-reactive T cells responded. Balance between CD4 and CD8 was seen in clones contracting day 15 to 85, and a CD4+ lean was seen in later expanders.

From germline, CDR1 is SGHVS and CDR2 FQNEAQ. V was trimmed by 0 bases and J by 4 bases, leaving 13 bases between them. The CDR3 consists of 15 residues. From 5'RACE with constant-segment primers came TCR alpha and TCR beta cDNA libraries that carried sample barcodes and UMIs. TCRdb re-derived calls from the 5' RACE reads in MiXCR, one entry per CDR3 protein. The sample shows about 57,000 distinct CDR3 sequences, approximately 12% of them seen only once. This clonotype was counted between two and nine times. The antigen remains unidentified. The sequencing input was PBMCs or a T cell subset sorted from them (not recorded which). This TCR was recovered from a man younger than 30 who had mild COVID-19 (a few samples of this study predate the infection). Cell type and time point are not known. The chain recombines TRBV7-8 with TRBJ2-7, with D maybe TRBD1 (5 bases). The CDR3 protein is CASSLAFQGKYEQYF. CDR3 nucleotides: TGTGCCAGCAGCTTAGCGTTTCAGGGAAAGTACGAGCAGTACTTC.